This TCR beta chain was retrieved from a study of blood T cell repertoires in COVID-19. The CDR3 spans 16 residues. Germline V lookup: CDR1 KGHSH, CDR2 LQKENI. The V and J ends lost 0 bases and 4 bases, in that order; junction bases with no gene match: 6. Using immunoSEQ multiplex PCR, the repertoire was profiled, and TCRdb retains in-frame clones only, with some absent. The sample carries roughly 250,000 clones, about 87% recorded once. This study enrolled people aged roughly 18 to 90 from around 26 US geographic areas. The specimen was PBMCs or T cells enriched from blood (not recorded which). The chain has TRBV18 and TRBJ1-2; 9 nucleotides match TRBD1. The sequence was collected from a woman in her 40s who had been exposed to COVID-19. DNA for the CDR3: TGTGCCAGCTCACCACCGGGACAGGGCTCGTCCTATGGCTACACCTTC. Translation gives CASSPPGQGSSYGYTF.